The 11 T cell receptor beta chains presented below share a single source sample, sequenced in a study of regulatory T cells in long-lasting Graves disease (dated by TCRdb to 2020 to 2023). Per the publication, the time point label means: persistent/refractory GD, antithyroid drugs over 5 years with positive TRAb. For both TCR sequencing and RNA sequencing, RNA was extracted from PBMCs in TRIzol. The library relied on multiplex PCR. The sequencer listed for this sample is Illumina HiSeq 4000. iRepertoire HTBI primers and Arm-PCR amplification of CDR3 regions were used to construct TCR beta libraries. TCRdb applied fastp at Q25 and MiXCR to the public reads, then kept only in-frame beta chains. Identical CDR3 proteins give one entry, which carries the most common genes and DNA. For this sample there are more than 350,000 distinct CDR3 sequences; under 25% appear just once. Roughly an eighth of the sample comes from the top ten.

The sample consisted of peripheral blood mononuclear cells (PBMCs), taken when the disease was refractory, from a patient treated with antithyroid drugs. The receptor set was obtained from a female donor with Graves disease.

This clonotype has at least ten counts. The chain is built from TRBV27 and TRBJ1-2, with 9 bases matching TRBD1. The CDR3 has 14 amino acids. Germline CDR1 reads MNHEY; CDR2 reads SMNVEV (reference sequence). Trimming at V came to 4 bases and at J to 7 bases, leaving 7 bases not matched to a gene. The CDR3 DNA sequence: TGTGCCAGCAGTTCCCCGGACAGGGGAATTGGCTACACCTTC. Its translation is CASSSPDRGIGYTF.

This clonotype showed up just a few times. The V and J genes are TRBV3-1 and TRBJ1-3, with a possible D match to TRBD1 (6 bases). Germline lookup yields CDR1 LGHDT and CDR2 YNNKEL (reference sequence). V was cut by 3 bases and J by 1 base, with 7 bases left in between. The CDR3 contains 14 residues. CDR3 in DNA: TGTGCCAGCAGCCACACAGGGTCTGGAAACACCATATATTTT. Its protein is CASSHTGSGNTIYF.

This clonotype showed up many times. The germline gene is not matched at one end of the junction; a read error may be the cause. The V and J genes are TRBV3-1 and TRBJ2-7, with D perhaps matching TRBD1 (6 bases). The germline V gene has CDR1 LGHDT and CDR2 YNNKEL (reference sequence). The CDR3 extends over 12 amino acids. This chain's CDR3 is CASSQTGTEEYF. The CDR3 DNA sequence: TGTGCCAGCAGCCAAACAGGGACCGAGGAGTACTTC.

There are many counts of this clonotype. The chain links TRBV27 to TRBJ2-7; D gene ambiguous. CDR3 length: 12 amino acids. Deletions cut 10 bases from V and 4 bases from J, with 14 bases between. Germline CDR1 and CDR2: MNHEY and SMNVEV (reference sequence). This CDR3 reads CATSSLGYEQYF. The DNA of the CDR3 is TGTGCCACCTCATCACTGGGATACGAGCAGTACTTC.

Ten or more counts support this clonotype. The chain has TRBV2 and TRBJ2-7; 7 bases match TRBD1. The CDR3 is made up of 15 amino acids. Germline lookup yields CDR1 SNHLY and CDR2 FYNNEI. The trim removed 3 bases at V and 0 bases at J, leaving 5 bases unmatched. The CDR3 loop is CASSDPGQFSYEQYF. The DNA for the CDR3 is TGTGCCAGCAGTGACCCGGGACAGTTCTCCTACGAGCAGTACTTC.

As to this clonotype: This may come from a read error, since a much larger clone is one base off. Likely a read error: the CDR3 ends without its conserved phenylalanine or tryptophan. The J gene is TRBJ1-5, the V gene TRBV6-2 or TRBV6-3; no definite D call. The CDR3 consists of 15 residues. Trimming took 6 bases from V and 2 from J, leaving 14 bases between them. CDR1 and CDR2 (germline): MNHEY, SVGEGT. This CDR3 is CASRRDTDGNQPQHS. DNA for the CDR3: TGTGCCAGCAGACGAGACACGGACGGCAATCAGCCCCAGCATTCT.

This clonotype was recorded once. The genes are TRBV19 and TRBJ2-3; D may be TRBD1 or TRBD2 (5 bases each). The CDR3 has 14 amino acids. V was shortened by 7 bases and J by 4 bases, with 15 bases between the two germline ends. Germline assignment: CDR1 LNHDA and CDR2 SQIVND (reference sequence). CDR3 nucleotide sequence: TGTGCCAGTATGGGACGGAAGAACGCAGATACGCAGTATTTT. Protein sequence: CASMGRKNADTQYF.

This clonotype was found many times. The V and J genes are TRBV10-3 and TRBJ2-7; tentative D call: TRBD2 (6 bases). Germline CDR1 is ENHRY and CDR2 is SYGVKD. Deletions cut 2 bases from V and 4 bases from J, with 9 bases between. The CDR3 is 13 amino acids. CDR3 DNA sequence: TGTGCCATCAGTGAGCGGGAGACTTACGAGCAGTACTTC. It specifies CAISERETYEQYF.

At least ten counts were recorded for this clonotype. The genes are TRBV2 and TRBJ2-6, with no clear D. Trimming pared 3 bases from V and 0 bases from J, leaving 6 bases between. The CDR3 loop spans 15 amino acids. Germline V gene data show CDR1 as SNHLY and CDR2 as FYNNEI. This CDR3 is CASSDVGSGANVLTF. DNA for the CDR3: TGTGCCAGCAGTGACGTAGGCTCTGGGGCCAACGTCCTGACTTTC.

This clonotype was counted at least ten times. The V gene is TRBV12-3 or TRBV12-4, the J gene TRBJ2-7; D may match TRBD1 or TRBD2 (5 bases each). This CDR3 has 13 residues. V dropped 6 bases and J dropped 3 bases, with 12 bases sitting between them. Written as DNA, the CDR3 is TGTGCCAGCAGATCGGGACGGAACTACGAGCAGTACTTC. Amino acid sequence: CASRSGRNYEQYF.

To note about this clonotype: A single base separates this from a much larger clone, so it may be a read error. The gene calls are TRBV28 and TRBJ2-7; D ambiguous. The CDR3 runs 12 residues. The germline V gene encodes CDR1 MDHEN and CDR2 SYDVKM. DNA of the CDR3: TGTGCCGGCAGTACTACTCCCCAAGAGCAGTACTTC. Translated: CAGSTTPQEQYF.